The source of this TCR beta chain is a study of T-cell memory formation after mild COVID-19. Study as a whole: TCR clusters were mostly confined to one donor each.

This clonotype turned up a few times. Its specificity is not known. The CDR3 sequence is 15 residues long. The ends were cut back, 2 bases at V and 0 bases at J, with 9 bases in the middle. cDNA libraries for TCR alpha and TCR beta, carrying sample barcodes and UMIs, came from 5'RACE with constant-segment primers. Via MiXCR, TCRdb re-called the 5' RACE reads, giving one row per CDR3 protein. This table has 90,000 to 130,000 distinct CDR3 sequences, about 18% appearing once. General study findings and limits: Contracting clones from day 15 to 85 had balanced CD4/CD8; later expanders favoured CD4+.

This chain joins TRBV12-3 or TRBV12-4 and TRBJ2-3; D is ambiguous. This TCR came from a man in his late teens or twenties who had mild COVID-19 (a few samples of this study predate the infection). Cell type and time point are not known. Input material: PBMCs or a T cell subset sorted from them (not recorded which). The CDR3 reads CASSLQDPSTDTQYF. In nucleotides, the CDR3 is TGTGCCAGCAGTTTACAGGACCCTAGCACAGATACGCAGTATTTT.